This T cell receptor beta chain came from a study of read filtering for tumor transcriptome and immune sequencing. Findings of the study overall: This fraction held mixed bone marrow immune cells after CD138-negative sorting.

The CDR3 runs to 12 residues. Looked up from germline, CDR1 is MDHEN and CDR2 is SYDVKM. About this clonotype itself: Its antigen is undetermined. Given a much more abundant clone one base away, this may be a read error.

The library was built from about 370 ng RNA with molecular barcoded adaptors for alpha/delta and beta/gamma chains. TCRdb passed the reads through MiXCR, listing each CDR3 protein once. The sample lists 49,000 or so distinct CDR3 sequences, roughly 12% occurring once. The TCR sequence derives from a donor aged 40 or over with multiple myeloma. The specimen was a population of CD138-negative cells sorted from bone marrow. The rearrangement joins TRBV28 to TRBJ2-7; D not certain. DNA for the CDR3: TGTGCCGGCAGTTGGCCCTCCTACGAGCAGTACTTC. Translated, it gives CAGSWPSYEQYF.